The sequence of this T cell receptor beta chain was determined in a study of CD8+CD57+ T cells in acquired aplastic anemia listed by TCRdb under 2018. The study in broad terms: Extracted DNA from sorted CD4+ and CD8+ cells averaged around 3.3 ug, ranging from 0.2 to 27.4 ug. CD8+CD57+ expansion was defined as a frequency above the mean frequency observed in healthy subjects.

Genomic DNA served as template for TCR beta VDJ combination and CDR3 sequence profiling. An Illumina HiSeq 2000 was the platform used for TCR repertoire sequencing. The study's processing was this. TRBV/TRBJ rearrangement plots, CDR3 size and DJ length profiles, and Simpson's diversity index were used to evaluate the repertoires. The most abundant DNA sequence in the deep sequencing data was defined as the immunodominant clone. CDR3 amino acid sequences were screened for sharing across subjects and were compared with published repertoires and the VDJdb database. TCRdb reran the public reads through fastp at Q25 and MiXCR, keeping productive beta chains. Rows with a matching CDR3 protein are joined into one entry that keeps the most common DNA and genes. TCRdb, rather than the study authors, made the V and J calls. The sample includes 150,000 to 200,000 distinct CDR3 sequences, with 40% to 60% observed a single time. Under 35% of the sample lies in the top ten.

Points the paper makes about the study in general: No significant difference in CD8+ Simpson's diversity was found between patients and healthy controls (P=0.060). Roughly 30 CD8+ CDR3 sequences were found to be shared between patients and controls, but these sequences appeared to be highly expressed in patients and within the immunodominant clones of the patients.

This clonotype appeared many times. Its antigen has not been determined. Qualities for individual bases were not recorded, and no much larger clone is one base off. Reading the germline V gene gives CDR1 SGHAT and CDR2 FQNNGV. Trimming costs V 2 bases and J 2 bases, and their ends lie 15 bases apart. The CDR3 contains 16 residues, cysteine and phenylalanine counted. Solely the CDR3 DNA is kept, with 48 bases framed from the first base. Expansion of CD8+CD57+ cells had been shown by flow cytometry in the patients chosen for sequencing. Every patient had severe acquired aplastic anemia, diagnosed using the International Study of Aplastic Anemia and Agranulocytosis and Camitta criteria. No therapy had been received by the patients at the time of blood sampling. The study deep-sequenced TCR repertoires of sorted CD4+ and CD8+ blood T cells from severe aplastic anemia patients and healthy subjects. Patients were enrolled under clinicaltrials.gov protocols 00001620, 01623167, 00001397, 00071045, 00081523 and 00961064 in the USA. Ficoll-Paque density gradient centrifugation was used to isolate peripheral blood mononuclear cells. Before DNA extraction, CD4+ and CD8+ T cells were sorted by FACS or by magnetic beads.

This clonotype was obtained from a human donor with aplastic anemia. Material: sorted CD4+, CD8+, or CD8+CD57+ T cells (not recorded which) from PBMCs. The chain is made from TRBV11-2 and TRBJ2-5; matching of 7 bases hints at TRBD2 as the D gene. The CDR3: CASSLFQGTTQETQYF. The nucleotide sequence is TGTGCCAGCAGCTTATTTCAGGGGACTACACAAGAGACCCAGTACTTC.